Here is one T cell receptor (beta chain) with its context. Antigen: not known. The sample originates from a study of cytomegalovirus exposure and HLA in healthy donors. Whole-study findings and limits: Later analysis demonstrated an association between a missense DCLRE1C variant and TCR beta V- and J-gene trimming. At a 0.05 false discovery rate, a later analysis found roughly 17,000 TCR beta sequences to be associated with HLA alleles. It was only CMV serostatus that was available as immune exposure information.

Trimming at V came to 0 bases and at J to 6 bases, leaving 2 bases not matched to a gene. This CDR3 has 14 amino acids. Per the germline V gene, CDR1 is SGHRS and CDR2 is YFSETQ. Donors consisted of healthy bone marrow donors. Primers for the PCR totalled 60 Vbeta and 13 Jbeta. Data came from immunoSEQ multiplex PCR; TCRdb stores just in-frame clones and leaves some out. The table includes about 190,000 clones, about 88% detected once. This clonotype was sampled from a woman in her late teens or twenties in good health and CMV-seronegative. The chain joins TRBV5-1 to TRBJ2-1, with 8 bases that match TRBD2. Material: PBMCs. The CDR3 DNA is TGCGCCAGCAGCTTGGGGACTAGCCCCAATGAGCAGTTCTTC. As protein: CASSLGTSPNEQFF. Full variable domain (missing parts from reference TRBV5-1 and TRBJ2-1): KAGVTQTPRYLIKTRGQQVTLSCSPISGHRSVSWYQQTPGQGLQFLFEYFSETQRNKGNFPGRFSGRQFSNSRSEMNVSTLELGDSALYLCASSLGTSPNEQFFGPGTRLTVL.